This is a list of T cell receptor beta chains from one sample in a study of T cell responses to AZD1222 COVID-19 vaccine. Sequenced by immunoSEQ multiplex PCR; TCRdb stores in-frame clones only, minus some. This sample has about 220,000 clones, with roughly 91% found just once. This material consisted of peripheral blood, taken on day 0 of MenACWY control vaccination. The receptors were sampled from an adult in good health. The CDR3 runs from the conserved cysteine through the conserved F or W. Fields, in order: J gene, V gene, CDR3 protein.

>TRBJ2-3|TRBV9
CASSPTTSGGVRDTQYF
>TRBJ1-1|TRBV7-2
CASSGTGIGSTEAFF
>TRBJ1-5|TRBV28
CASSLFQIDQPQHF
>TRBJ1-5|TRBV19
CASRNPGGSVSQPQHF
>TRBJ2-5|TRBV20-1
CSGLGQETQYF
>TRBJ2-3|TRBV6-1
CASSEGLDTQYF
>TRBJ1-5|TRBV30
CAWSSGTENQPQHF
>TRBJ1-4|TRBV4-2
CASSQSWRQGDEKLFF
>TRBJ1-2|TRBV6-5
CASSTIGQGARGYTF
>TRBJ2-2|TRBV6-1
CASSEERGNRGIRGELFF
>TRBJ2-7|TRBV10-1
CASSERQGHEQYF
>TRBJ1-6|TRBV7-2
CASSLRGPNNSPLHF
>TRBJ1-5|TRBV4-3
CASSQEQGAGQPQHF
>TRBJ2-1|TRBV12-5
CASGLGGGSYNEQFF
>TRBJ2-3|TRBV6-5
CASSYSAGATDTQYF
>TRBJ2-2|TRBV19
CASTPTEDANTGELFF
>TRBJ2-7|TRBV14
CASSQVPSEQYF
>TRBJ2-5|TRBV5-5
CASSIKTETQYF
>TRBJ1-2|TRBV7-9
CASSPGTGGAGGYGYTF
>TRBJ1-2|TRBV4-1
CASSQDPTGVDYGYTF
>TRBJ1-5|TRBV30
CAWSIGIASYQPQHF
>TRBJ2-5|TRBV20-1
CSASRGGSQETQYF
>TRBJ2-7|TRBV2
CASRGQGADEQYF
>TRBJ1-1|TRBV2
CASTLDRVSEAFF
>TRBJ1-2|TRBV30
CAWSLGRIYGYTF
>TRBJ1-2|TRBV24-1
CATSAYPGQGIVYTF
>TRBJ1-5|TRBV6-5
CASTVNGYGPQHF
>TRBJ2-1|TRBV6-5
CATSWLQSYNEQFF
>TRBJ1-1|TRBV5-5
CASSPTVVESTEAFF
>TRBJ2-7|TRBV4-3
CASSQAPGGYEQYF
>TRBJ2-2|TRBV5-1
CASSAGGPNTGELFF
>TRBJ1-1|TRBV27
CASSLSLREGEAFF
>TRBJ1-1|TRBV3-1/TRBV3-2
CASSQDWSRGAFF
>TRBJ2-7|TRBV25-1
CASSETGGGSYEQYF
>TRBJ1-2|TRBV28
CASSLRRGLQYGYTF
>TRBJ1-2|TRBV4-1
CASSQEPGSTRYGYTF
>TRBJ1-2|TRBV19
CASSPPGGARYGYTF
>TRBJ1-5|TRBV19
CASNRARQPQHF
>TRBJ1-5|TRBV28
CASSIGHGPNQPQHF
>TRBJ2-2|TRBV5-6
CASSLEGREITGELFF
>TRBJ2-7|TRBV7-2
CASSHSQDRGLSYEQYF